These 17 T cell receptor beta chains were sequenced from one sample in a study of cytomegalovirus exposure and HLA in healthy donors. PCR primers comprised 60 Vbeta and 13 Jbeta primers. Only in-frame clones appear in the TCRdb table, and some are missing; sequencing was by immunoSEQ multiplex PCR. The data show 150,000 to 200,000 clones, about three quarters seen once. The specimen sequenced was PBMCs. These receptors all stem from a man aged 18-30 years in good health and CMV-seropositive.

This clone was seen a single time. The chain combines TRBV27 with TRBJ2-3; D is perhaps TRBD2 (6 bases). V shed 5 bases and J shed 5 bases, with 20 bases lying between them. This CDR3 has 16 residues. Germline lookup yields CDR1 MNHEY and CDR2 SMNVEV (reference sequence). CDR3: CASSGIAAGVGDTQYF. For the CDR3, the DNA is TGTGCCAGCAGTGGAATAGCGGCCGGGGTTGGAGATACGCAGTATTTT.

On this clone: Within the sample, other DNA sequences also encode this same CDR3. This chain links TRBV6-5 with TRBJ1-1; D gene uncertain. The germline V gene encodes CDR1 MNHEY and CDR2 SVGAGI. The CDR3 loop spans 12 amino acids. Trimming shortened V by 4 bases and J by 3 bases, and 6 bases separated the two germline ends. The CDR3 sequence: CASSSLYTEAFF. Written as DNA, the CDR3 is TGTGCCAGCAGTTCGTTATACACTGAAGCTTTCTTT.

This chain joins TRBV6-5 and TRBJ2-7, with a tentative D call TRBD2 (6 bases). V was shortened by 5 bases and J by 5 bases, with 16 bases between the two germline ends. CDR3 size: 14 residues. CDR1 is MNHEY and CDR2 is SVGAGI in the germline V gene. CDR3 sequence: CASSKRGYRDEQYV. DNA of the CDR3: TGTGCCAGCAGTAAACGGGGGTACCGGGACGAGCAGTACGTC.

This CDR3 is CASSSHGDIIEAFF. In DNA, the CDR3 is TGTGCCAGCAGCTCGCACGGGGACATTATTGAAGCTTTCTTT. V is TRBV28 and J is TRBJ1-1; possible D gene TRBD1, 6 bases. CDR3 length equals 14 residues. V was trimmed by 6 bases and J by 7 bases, leaving 18 bases between them. Germline values: CDR1 MDHEN, CDR2 SYDVKM.

This rearrangement joins TRBV6-1 to TRBJ1-1; D perhaps matches TRBD1 (5 bases). The CDR3 loop spans 14 amino acids. The ends were cut back, 7 bases at V and 4 bases at J, with 16 bases in the middle. CDR1 and CDR2 (germline): MNHNS, SASEGT. The CDR3 loop is CASTRMGLGTEAFF. The CDR3 DNA sequence: TGTGCCAGCACTCGGATGGGGCTGGGCACTGAAGCTTTCTTT.

The chain is built from TRBV5-4 and TRBJ2-1; 11 nucleotides agree with TRBD2. Germline V gives CDR1 SGHNT, CDR2 YYREEE (reference sequence). The V segment lost 4 bases and the J segment 6 bases; nucleotides outside the gene matches: 3. This CDR3 has 14 residues. The CDR3: CASSLSGGANEQFF. CDR3 nucleotides: TGTGCCAGCAGCCTTAGCGGGGGGGCCAATGAGCAGTTCTTC.

This clone came up a few times. V gene TRBV5-1 combines with J gene TRBJ1-2; 8 nucleotides line up with TRBD1. Germline CDR1 is SGHRS and CDR2 is YFSETQ. This CDR3 region has 14 residues. Unmatched junction bases numbered 2, after V lost 0 bases and J lost 4 bases. The CDR3 coding sequence is TGCGCCAGCAGCTTGGGTGACAGGGGCTATGGCTACACCTTC. Translated: CASSLGDRGYGYTF. The complete variable domain, with remaining parts taken from reference TRBV5-1 and TRBJ1-2, reads KAGVTQTPRYLIKTRGQQVTLSCSPISGHRSVSWYQQTPGQGLQFLFEYFSETQRNKGNFPGRFSGRQFSNSRSEMNVSTLELGDSALYLCASSLGDRGYGYTFGSGTRLTVV.

The chain joins TRBV2 to TRBJ2-7, with TRBD2 as a possible D gene (8 bases). V was cut by 4 bases and J by 2 bases, with 15 bases left in between. Germline-derived CDR1 and CDR2 are SNHLY and FYNNEI. This CDR3 region has 15 residues. CDR3 protein: CASSGIAGQTYEQYV. The CDR3 DNA follows: TGTGCCAGCAGTGGAATAGCGGGACAGACCTACGAGCAGTACGTC.

The V call is TRBV5-6, the J call TRBJ2-1; 7 bases match TRBD2. Trimming cost V 4 bases and J 10 bases; bases outside gene matches: 5. Germline loops: CDR1 SGHDT, CDR2 YYEEEE. This CDR3 region has 12 residues. This chain's CDR3 is CASSPAGGEQFF. In nucleotides, the CDR3 is TGTGCCAGCAGCCCGGCCGGGGGGGAGCAGTTCTTC.

This clone was counted a few times. The genes are TRBV2 and TRBJ1-1; D unresolved. Germline V gene sequence: CDR1 SNHLY, CDR2 FYNNEI. There are 15 residues in the CDR3. The germline V and J ends were trimmed by 2 bases and 6 bases, with 16 bases remaining between them. This chain's CDR3 is CASSERSGSSAEAFF. DNA for the CDR3: TGTGCCAGCAGTGAAAGGTCCGGGTCTAGCGCTGAAGCTTTCTTT.

The chain has TRBV13 and TRBJ2-1; 9 positions agree with TRBD2. The CDR3 contains 16 residues. Germline V gene sequence: CDR1 PRHDT, CDR2 FYEKMQ (reference sequence). The V segment lost 5 bases and the J segment 5 bases; nucleotides outside the gene matches: 10. This chain's CDR3 is CASSIPSGTTDNEQFF. For the CDR3, the DNA is TGTGCCAGCAGCATACCTAGCGGGACGACTGACAATGAGCAGTTCTTC. Together with reference TRBV13 and TRBJ2-1, the CDR3 gives the full variable domain: AAGVIQSPRHLIKEKRETATLKCYPIPRHDTVYWYQQGPGQDPQFLISFYEKMQSDKGSIPDRFSAQQFSDYHSELNMSSLELGDSALYFCASSIPSGTTDNEQFFGPGTRLTVL.

J is TRBJ2-3 and V is TRBV4-1, with TRBD2 matching over 8 bases. V was pared by 4 bases and J by 2 bases, with 11 bases of the junction left unmatched. This CDR3 has 17 residues. Germline CDR1 is MGHRA and CDR2 is YSYEKL. As DNA, the CDR3 is TGCGCCAGCAGCCGATCGGATGCGGGAGGACCCACAGATACGCAGTATTTT. Its protein is CASSRSDAGGPTDTQYF.

This clone was observed a handful of times. The V and J genes are TRBV19 and TRBJ2-3, with 9 nucleotides matching TRBD2. The CDR3 totals 14 residues. Germline trimming cut 8 bases from V and 5 bases from J; bases unmatched to any gene: 8. CDR1 and CDR2 (germline): LNHDA, SQIVND (reference sequence). CDR3 region: CASGPSGIRDTQYF. In DNA, the CDR3 is TGTGCCAGTGGTCCTAGCGGGATCAGAGATACGCAGTATTTT.

The chain has TRBV6-1 and TRBJ1-1; D not certain. The CDR3 totals 14 residues. Between the trimmed V and J ends, which lost 5 bases and 4 bases, there was a span of 14 bases. From germline, CDR1 is MNHNS and CDR2 SASEGT. CDR3: CASSSQVGGTEAFF. CDR3 in DNA: TGTGCCAGCAGTTCCCAGGTGGGAGGCACTGAAGCTTTCTTT.

V is TRBV11-2 and J is TRBJ1-2; D not resolved. V shed 3 bases and J shed 4 bases, with 6 bases lying between them. Germline assignment: CDR1 SGHAT and CDR2 FQNNGV. CDR3 length: 12 residues. This CDR3 is CASSFAGYGYTF. The DNA of the CDR3 is TGTGCCAGCAGCTTCGCGGGCTATGGCTACACCTTC.

The chain links TRBV5-1 to TRBJ2-3, with TRBD2 matching over 10 bases. The CDR3 is 15 residues long. Trimming cost V 0 bases and J 4 bases; bases outside gene matches: 2. Germline loops: CDR1 SGHRS, CDR2 YFSETQ. The CDR3 region has the DNA TGCGCCAGCAGCTTGGAGCTAGCGGGAGCAGATACGCAGTATTTT. Protein: CASSLELAGADTQYF.

V usage is TRBV28 and J usage is TRBJ2-3; TRBD2 matches 7 bases. Germline V lookup: CDR1 MDHEN, CDR2 SYDVKM. There are 17 residues in the CDR3. V lost 1 base, J lost 3 bases, and 10 bases stayed unmatched. CDR3 amino acids: CASSLLGTAGATDTQYF. CDR3 nucleotides: TGTGCCAGCAGTTTATTAGGTACGGCGGGAGCTACAGATACGCAGTATTTT.